This T cell receptor beta chain was identified in a study of shared clonotypes between healthy human individuals. The CDR3 loop spans 14 amino acids. The germline V gene encodes CDR1 SGDLS and CDR2 YYNGEE. J was trimmed by 9 bases and V by 4 bases; bases with no gene match: 8. About 100 million PBMCs per unsorted sample were used for genomic DNA. Deep level was the assay's run setting. Genomic DNA belonging to each subset was distributed in equal measure over several immunoSEQ plates. Measured with immunoSEQ multiplex PCR; TCRdb has only the in-frame clones, and not every one. The table records about half a million clones, 79% of them present only once.

This sequence was found in a woman in her forties in good health. Some clones in this sample may be carry-over from other donors' samples. The chain uses TRBV9 and TRBJ2-1; 9 nucleotides match TRBD1. The sequenced sample was PBMCs. The CDR3 sequence: CASSPGTGRGEQFF. CDR3 bases: TGTGCCAGCAGCCCAGGGACAGGGCGCGGTGAGCAGTTCTTC.